These T cell receptor beta chains were read from a single sample in a study of OX40 agonist ivuxolimab in advanced cancers. Sequenced by immunoSEQ multiplex PCR; TCRdb stores in-frame clones only, minus some. Of approximately 55,000 clones in the sample, 86% were seen once. The source was CD4+ or CD8+ T cells sorted from blood, collected in a trial of the OX40 agonist ivuxolimab. All receptors derive from an adult with an advanced solid tumor such as melanoma, head and neck, liver or kidney cancer. The CDR3 runs from the conserved cysteine through the conserved F or W. The D gene is left open where the match is weak. The size field is filled for only some rows; it gives once, few, many or a size class.

abundance: .; len: 17; d_gene: TRBD2; v_gene: TRBV28; j_gene: TRBJ2-2; CDR3aa: CASSLPSSREGGGELFF; CDR3nt: TGTGCCAGCAGCCTTCCATCTTCCCGGGAGGGCGGCGGGGAGCTGTTTTTT
abundance: .; len: 14; d_gene: .; v_gene: TRBV6-6; j_gene: TRBJ1-3; CDR3aa: CASQGRRSGNTIYF; CDR3nt: TGTGCCAGCCAGGGCCGCCGCTCTGGAAACACCATATATTTT
abundance: .; len: 15; d_gene: .; v_gene: TRBV6-5; j_gene: TRBJ1-2; CDR3aa: CASSLGTATNYGYTF; CDR3nt: TGTGCCAGCAGCCTCGGGACGGCCACTAACTATGGCTACACCTTC
abundance: .; len: 15; d_gene: TRBD1; v_gene: TRBV5-6; j_gene: TRBJ1-2; CDR3aa: CASSSWDRGIDGYTF; CDR3nt: TGTGCCAGCAGCTCCTGGGACAGGGGGATAGATGGCTACACCTTC
abundance: .; len: 14; d_gene: TRBD1; v_gene: TRBV5-1; j_gene: TRBJ2-7; CDR3aa: CASSLGDSSYEQYF; CDR3nt: TGCGCCAGCAGCTTAGGGGACAGCTCCTACGAGCAGTACTTC
abundance: .; len: 17; d_gene: .; v_gene: TRBV30; j_gene: TRBJ1-4; CDR3aa: CAWRSNGQLATNEKLFF; CDR3nt: TGTGCCTGGAGATCGAATGGACAGTTAGCAACTAATGAAAAACTGTTTTTT
abundance: .; len: 19; d_gene: TRBD2; v_gene: TRBV15; j_gene: TRBJ2-7; CDR3aa: CATSRGLAGAVKGSYEQYF; CDR3nt: TGTGCCACCAGCAGAGGACTAGCGGGAGCAGTCAAGGGCTCCTACGAGCAGTACTTC
abundance: once; len: 12; d_gene: .; v_gene: TRBV5-6; j_gene: TRBJ1-2; CDR3aa: CASSFGTDGYTF; CDR3nt: TGTGCCAGCAGCTTCGGGACGGATGGCTACACCTTC
abundance: .; len: 15; d_gene: .; v_gene: TRBV29-1; j_gene: TRBJ2-2; CDR3aa: CSAEGLNANTGELFF; CDR3nt: TGCAGCGCCGAGGGACTGAACGCGAACACCGGGGAGCTGTTTTTT
abundance: .; len: 13; d_gene: .; v_gene: TRBV4-1; j_gene: TRBJ2-7; CDR3aa: CASSPQDISEQYF; CDR3nt: TGCGCCAGCAGCCCCCAGGACATTAGCGAGCAGTACTTC
abundance: few; len: 15; d_gene: TRBD2; v_gene: TRBV6-6; j_gene: TRBJ2-1; CDR3aa: CASSISGSAYNEQFF; CDR3nt: TGTGCCAGCAGCATTAGCGGGAGTGCATACAATGAGCAGTTCTTC
abundance: .; len: 13; d_gene: .; v_gene: TRBV18; j_gene: TRBJ2-1; CDR3aa: CASSPWGANQQFF; CDR3nt: TGTGCCAGCTCACCATGGGGGGCCAATCAGCAGTTCTTC
abundance: few; len: 18; d_gene: TRBD1; v_gene: TRBV10-3; j_gene: TRBJ2-1; CDR3aa: CAISESGGQGILYNEQFF; CDR3nt: TGTGCCATCAGTGAGTCGGGGGGACAGGGAATCTTGTACAATGAGCAGTTCTTC
abundance: .; len: 15; d_gene: TRBD2; v_gene: TRBV9; j_gene: TRBJ2-3; CDR3aa: CASSGWLAGTDTQYF; CDR3nt: TGTGCCAGCAGCGGTTGGCTAGCGGGAACCGATACGCAGTATTTT
abundance: .; len: 14; d_gene: .; v_gene: TRBV7-9; j_gene: TRBJ1-1; CDR3aa: CASSLSGKNTEAFF; CDR3nt: TGTGCCAGCAGCTTATCAGGGAAGAACACTGAAGCTTTCTTT
abundance: .; len: 14; d_gene: .; v_gene: TRBV23-1; j_gene: TRBJ2-1; CDR3aa: CASSPGGEYNEQFF; CDR3nt: TGCGCCAGCAGTCCAGGGGGGGAATACAATGAGCAGTTCTTC
abundance: .; len: 15; d_gene: .; v_gene: TRBV28; j_gene: TRBJ2-2; CDR3aa: CASSFGGLNTGELFF; CDR3nt: TGTGCCAGCAGTTTTGGCGGATTGAACACCGGGGAGCTGTTTTTT
abundance: once; len: 15; d_gene: TRBD1; v_gene: TRBV27; j_gene: TRBJ1-6; CDR3aa: CASSLTGQGISPLHF; CDR3nt: TGTGCCAGCAGTTTGACGGGACAGGGGATCTCACCCCTCCACTTT
abundance: .; len: 14; d_gene: TRBD1; v_gene: TRBV6-5; j_gene: TRBJ2-1; CDR3aa: CASSYRQGGNEQFF; CDR3nt: TGTGCCAGCAGTTACAGACAGGGTGGAAATGAGCAGTTCTTC
abundance: .; len: 14; d_gene: TRBD2; v_gene: TRBV7-9; j_gene: TRBJ2-7; CDR3aa: CASTSGWTSDEQYF; CDR3nt: TGTGCCAGCACCTCGGGGTGGACTAGTGACGAGCAGTACTTC
abundance: .; len: 15; d_gene: .; v_gene: TRBV18; j_gene: TRBJ2-5; CDR3aa: CASSPSGSAGETQYF; CDR3nt: TGTGCCAGCTCACCTTCCGGGTCCGCGGGCGAGACCCAGTACTTC
abundance: once; len: 15; d_gene: .; v_gene: TRBV28; j_gene: TRBJ2-1; CDR3aa: CASIRTRARFDEQFF; CDR3nt: TGTGCCAGCATCCGAACAAGGGCGCGTTTCGATGAGCAGTTCTTC
abundance: .; len: 17; d_gene: .; v_gene: TRBV27; j_gene: TRBJ2-5; CDR3aa: CASSFGSGRAYQETQYF; CDR3nt: TGTGCCAGCAGTTTTGGGTCAGGGAGAGCGTACCAAGAGACCCAGTACTTC
abundance: .; len: 13; d_gene: .; v_gene: TRBV29-1; j_gene: TRBJ2-2; CDR3aa: CSVVDPNTGELFF; CDR3nt: TGCAGCGTTGTAGATCCCAACACCGGGGAGCTGTTTTTT
abundance: .; len: 15; d_gene: .; v_gene: TRBV10-1; j_gene: TRBJ2-5; CDR3aa: CASSDIGLDQETQYF; CDR3nt: TGCGCCAGCAGTGATATAGGGTTAGACCAAGAGACCCAGTACTTC
abundance: .; len: 16; d_gene: TRBD2; v_gene: TRBV5-8; j_gene: TRBJ2-3; CDR3aa: CASSQLAGGPTDTQYF; CDR3nt: TGTGCCAGCAGCCAACTAGCGGGAGGGCCCACAGATACGCAGTATTTT
abundance: .; len: 13; d_gene: TRBD1; v_gene: TRBV7-2; j_gene: TRBJ2-7; CDR3aa: CASSTNRGDEQYF; CDR3nt: TGTGCCAGCAGCACCAACAGGGGCGACGAGCAGTACTTC
abundance: .; len: 16; d_gene: TRBD2; v_gene: TRBV5-1; j_gene: TRBJ2-5; CDR3aa: CASSYTQAGSQETQYF; CDR3nt: TGCGCCAGCAGTTACACACAAGCGGGGTCCCAAGAGACCCAGTACTTC
abundance: .; len: 11; d_gene: .; v_gene: TRBV5-1; j_gene: TRBJ2-2; CDR3aa: CASRIAGELFF; CDR3nt: TGCGCCAGCAGGATCGCCGGGGAGCTGTTTTTT
abundance: few; len: 11; d_gene: .; v_gene: TRBV7-9; j_gene: TRBJ2-7; CDR3aa: CASSSTYEQYF; CDR3nt: TGTGCCAGCAGCTCGACCTACGAGCAGTACTTC
abundance: .; len: 19; d_gene: .; v_gene: TRBV5-1; j_gene: TRBJ1-1; CDR3aa: CASSNWSPGTPILNTEAFF; CDR3nt: TGCGCCAGCAGCAACTGGAGCCCCGGGACACCGATTTTGAACACTGAAGCTTTCTTT
abundance: .; len: 12; d_gene: .; v_gene: TRBV14; j_gene: TRBJ2-7; CDR3aa: CASGTYSYEQYF; CDR3nt: TGTGCTTCCGGGACATACTCCTACGAGCAGTACTTC
abundance: .; len: 13; d_gene: TRBD1; v_gene: TRBV2; j_gene: TRBJ2-5; CDR3aa: CASRARGLETQYF; CDR3nt: TGTGCCAGCAGGGCCAGGGGGCTGGAGACCCAGTACTTC
abundance: .; len: 12; d_gene: .; v_gene: TRBV5-1; j_gene: TRBJ2-7; CDR3aa: CASSLNGYEQYF; CDR3nt: TGCGCCAGCAGCTTGAACGGATACGAGCAGTACTTC
abundance: .; len: 14; d_gene: TRBD1; v_gene: TRBV6-6; j_gene: TRBJ1-1; CDR3aa: CASSITGGDTEAFF; CDR3nt: TGTGCCAGCAGTATCACAGGGGGGGACACTGAAGCTTTCTTT
abundance: .; len: 15; d_gene: .; v_gene: TRBV10-3; j_gene: TRBJ1-1; CDR3aa: CAISESQERNTEAFF; CDR3nt: TGTGCCATCAGTGAGTCGCAGGAAAGGAACACTGAAGCTTTCTTT
abundance: .; len: 17; d_gene: .; v_gene: TRBV30; j_gene: TRBJ2-1; CDR3aa: CAWKRASGRSSYNEQFF; CDR3nt: TGTGCCTGGAAGAGGGCTTCGGGGCGGAGCTCCTACAATGAGCAGTTCTTC
abundance: .; len: 15; d_gene: .; v_gene: TRBV7-7; j_gene: TRBJ2-1; CDR3aa: CASSLGGALYNEQFF; CDR3nt: TGTGCTAGCAGCTTAGGGGGGGCCCTCTACAATGAGCAGTTCTTC
abundance: once; len: 13; d_gene: .; v_gene: TRBV2; j_gene: TRBJ2-3; CDR3aa: CASSGQSTDTQYF; CDR3nt: TGTGCCAGCAGTGGGCAGAGCACAGATACGCAGTATTTT
abundance: .; len: 14; d_gene: .; v_gene: TRBV7-8; j_gene: TRBJ2-7; CDR3aa: CASSLEEGSYEQYF; CDR3nt: TGTGCCAGCAGCTTAGAGGAGGGCTCCTACGAGCAGTACTTC
abundance: .; len: 15; d_gene: .; v_gene: TRBV15; j_gene: TRBJ2-5; CDR3aa: CATSRDIGGRETQYF; CDR3nt: TGTGCCACCAGCAGAGATATTGGAGGGAGGGAGACCCAGTACTTC
abundance: .; len: 13; d_gene: TRBD1; v_gene: TRBV11-2; j_gene: TRBJ2-4; CDR3aa: CASSLGTGAFQYF; CDR3nt: TGTGCCAGCAGCTTGGGGACAGGGGCTTTTCAGTACTTC
abundance: .; len: 13; d_gene: .; v_gene: TRBV7-3; j_gene: TRBJ2-7; CDR3aa: CASSFGANYEQYF; CDR3nt: TGTGCCAGCAGCTTCGGGGCCAACTACGAGCAGTACTTC
abundance: .; len: 15; d_gene: .; v_gene: TRBV6-5; j_gene: TRBJ2-1; CDR3aa: CASSYFRGGTNEQFF; CDR3nt: TGTGCCAGCAGTTACTTCCGCGGAGGGACCAATGAGCAGTTCTTC
abundance: .; len: 13; d_gene: .; v_gene: TRBV7-2; j_gene: TRBJ2-3; CDR3aa: CASSFTNTDTQYF; CDR3nt: TGTGCCAGCAGCTTCACGAACACAGATACGCAGTATTTT
abundance: .; len: 16; d_gene: TRBD1; v_gene: TRBV6-6; j_gene: TRBJ2-7; CDR3aa: CASSYTKGDRGYEQYF; CDR3nt: TGTGCCAGCAGTTACACAAAAGGGGACAGGGGCTACGAGCAGTACTTC
abundance: .; len: 16; d_gene: TRBD1; v_gene: TRBV5-1; j_gene: TRBJ2-2; CDR3aa: CASSHGQGMYTGELFF; CDR3nt: TGCGCCAGCAGCCATGGACAGGGGATGTACACCGGGGAGCTGTTTTTT
abundance: .; len: 16; d_gene: TRBD1; v_gene: TRBV19; j_gene: TRBJ1-4; CDR3aa: CASSAGRTGAGEKLFF; CDR3nt: TGTGCCAGTAGTGCAGGCCGGACAGGGGCCGGCGAAAAACTGTTTTTT
abundance: .; len: 15; d_gene: .; v_gene: TRBV6-5; j_gene: TRBJ2-2; CDR3aa: CASRAPGQNTGELFF; CDR3nt: TGTGCCAGCAGGGCTCCGGGACAGAACACCGGGGAGCTGTTTTTT
abundance: .; len: 13; d_gene: .; v_gene: TRBV2; j_gene: TRBJ2-7; CDR3aa: CASNRDRYYEQYF; CDR3nt: TGTGCCAGCAACCGGGACCGGTACTACGAGCAGTACTTC
abundance: .; len: 15; d_gene: .; v_gene: TRBV6-5; j_gene: TRBJ2-7; CDR3aa: CASSYSWIGSYEQYF; CDR3nt: TGTGCCAGCAGTTACTCGTGGATTGGCTCCTACGAGCAGTACTTC
abundance: .; len: 13; d_gene: .; v_gene: TRBV4-1; j_gene: TRBJ2-3; CDR3aa: CASAGRVVDTQYF; CDR3nt: TGCGCCAGCGCTGGTCGTGTGGTAGATACGCAGTATTTT
abundance: .; len: 18; d_gene: TRBD1; v_gene: TRBV6-1; j_gene: TRBJ1-5; CDR3aa: CASSEGTGGPYSNQPQHF; CDR3nt: TGTGCCAGCAGTGAAGGGACAGGGGGGCCTTATAGCAATCAGCCCCAGCATTTT
abundance: .; len: 14; d_gene: .; v_gene: TRBV14; j_gene: TRBJ1-1; CDR3aa: CASSQEQGHREAFF; CDR3nt: TGTGCCAGCAGCCAAGAGCAGGGCCACCGAGAAGCTTTCTTT
abundance: .; len: 16; d_gene: TRBD2; v_gene: TRBV4-2; j_gene: TRBJ2-7; CDR3aa: CASSQETHGSGGEQYF; CDR3nt: TGTGCCAGCAGCCAAGAGACACACGGGTCGGGGGGCGAGCAGTACTTC
abundance: .; len: 14; d_gene: .; v_gene: TRBV19; j_gene: TRBJ2-5; CDR3aa: CASSIGRTQETQYF; CDR3nt: TGTGCCAGTAGTATAGGGCGGACCCAAGAGACCCAGTACTTC